The source of this T cell receptor (beta chain) is a study of PD-1 blockade in classical Hodgkin lymphoma. Germline assignment: CDR1 LGHNA and CDR2 YNFKEQ. With V trimmed by 0 bases and J by 8 bases, 7 bases remained unmatched. The CDR3 has 16 amino acids. The method was immunoSEQ multiplex PCR; TCRdb's version includes in-frame clones alone and lacks a portion of them. The sample carries around 50,000 clones, approximately 90% recorded once. The time point denotes: newly diagnosed, previously untreated cHL patient sample. Specimen: peripheral blood mononuclear cells (PBMCs). The chain employs TRBV4-2 and TRBJ2-1, with 10 bases identical to TRBD2. The clonotype was recovered from a human donor with classical Hodgkin lymphoma. The CDR3 sequence is CASSQDMASGSDEQFF. For the CDR3, the DNA is TGTGCCAGCAGCCAAGACATGGCTAGCGGGAGCGATGAGCAGTTCTTC.